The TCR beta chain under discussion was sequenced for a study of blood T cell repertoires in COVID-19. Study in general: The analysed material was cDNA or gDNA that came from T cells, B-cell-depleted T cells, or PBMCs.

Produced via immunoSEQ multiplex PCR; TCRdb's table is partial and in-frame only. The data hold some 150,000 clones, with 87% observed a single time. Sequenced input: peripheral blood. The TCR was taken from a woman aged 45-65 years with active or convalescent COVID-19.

CDR3 DNA sequence: TGTGCCAGCAGTTACAGGCTTGGACAGGCCGAACGTAATTACAATGAGCAGTTCTTC. It is translated as CASSYRLGQAERNYNEQFF. The rearrangement links TRBV6-2 or TRBV6-3 to TRBJ2-1; 7 bases are shared with TRBD1. V trimming: 2 bases; J trimming: 4 bases; junction bases outside the gene matches: 17. Germline assignment: CDR1 MNHEY and CDR2 SVGEGT. The CDR3 runs to 19 residues.